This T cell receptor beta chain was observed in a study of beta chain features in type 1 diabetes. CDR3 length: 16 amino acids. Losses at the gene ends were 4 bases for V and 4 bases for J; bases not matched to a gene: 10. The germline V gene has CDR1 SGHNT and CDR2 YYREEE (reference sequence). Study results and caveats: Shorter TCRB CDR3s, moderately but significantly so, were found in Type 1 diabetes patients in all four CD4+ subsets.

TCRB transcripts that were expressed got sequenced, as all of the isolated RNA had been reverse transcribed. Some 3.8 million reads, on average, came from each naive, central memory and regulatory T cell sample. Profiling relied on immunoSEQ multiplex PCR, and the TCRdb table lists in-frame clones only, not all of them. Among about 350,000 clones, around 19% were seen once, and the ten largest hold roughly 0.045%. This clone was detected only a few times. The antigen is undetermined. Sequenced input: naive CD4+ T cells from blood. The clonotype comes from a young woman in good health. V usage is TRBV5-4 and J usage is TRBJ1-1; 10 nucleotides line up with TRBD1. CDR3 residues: CASSLTGGPAGTEAFF. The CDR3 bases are TGTGCCAGCAGCCTGACAGGGGGCCCTGCCGGCACTGAAGCTTTCTTT.